This TCR beta chain was observed in a study of blood T cell repertoires in COVID-19. As for the study in general: Collection of acute and convalescent COVID-19 samples took place in the United States, Italy and Spain. From T cells, B-cell-depleted T cells, or PBMCs came the material, which was cDNA or gDNA.

Original methodology: Nucleated cell number was recorded as an estimate derived from reference gene primer amplification. Clones were read by immunoSEQ multiplex PCR, and TCRdb kept only the in-frame ones, dropping some. V and J calls and clone size come straight from that table; D and trimming were deduced from the DNA. The sample yields about 100,000 clones, about 85% seen once. Germline lookup yields CDR1 PRHDT and CDR2 FYEKMQ (reference sequence). The CDR3 is 14 residues long. The V and J ends lost 5 bases and 5 bases respectively, with 16 bases between them. This TCR came from a man aged 45 to 65 with active COVID-19. The chain links TRBV13 to TRBJ2-7; tentatively, D is TRBD2 (6 bases). The material sequenced was peripheral blood. Written as DNA, the CDR3 is TGTGCCAGCAGCCGAGGAGGGCAGGGCCACGAGCAGTACTTC. This sequence encodes CASSRGGQGHEQYF.